This TCR beta chain was documented in a study of blood T cell repertoires in COVID-19. Study-level information: Italy, Spain and the United States were the sources of the convalescent and acute COVID-19 samples. T cells, B-cell-depleted T cells, or PBMCs supplied cDNA or gDNA.

As handled by the study authors: Amplification from reference gene primers served as the basis for estimated nucleated cell counts. Assay: immunoSEQ multiplex PCR; the TCRdb copy retains only in-frame clones and omits some. The DNA was the basis for D and trimming; V, J and clone size are from that table. The table includes approximately 190,000 clones, roughly 86% detected once. This CDR3 is 13 amino acids long. V was cut by 1 base and J by 4 bases, with 7 bases left in between. The origin of this receptor is a woman in her seventies with active or convalescent COVID-19. The J gene is TRBJ1-2, the V gene TRBV12-3 or TRBV12-4, with D unresolved. The specimen was peripheral blood. CDR3 residues: CASSLGQAYGYTF. Written as DNA, the CDR3 is TGTGCCAGCAGTTTAGGGCAGGCCTATGGCTACACCTTC.